This T cell receptor beta chain was sequenced for a study of spatial heterogeneity in lung cancer. The CDR3 has 18 residues. Between the trimmed V and J ends, which lost 4 bases and 4 bases, there was a span of 23 bases. Germline CDR1 and CDR2: SGHTA and FQGTGA. Described time point: sample taken at primary tumor resection. Whole RNA from tumor, nontumor lung or frozen PBMC was sequenced unsorted. TCRdb used MiXCR to reprocess the 5' RACE reads, holding one entry per CDR3 protein. The data contain 82,000 or so distinct CDR3 sequences, roughly 13% of them singletons. In this sample, this clonotype turned up a few times.

This specimen consisted of PBMCs, obtained at surgery. This TCR was recovered from a male donor with early-stage non-small cell lung cancer. This chain uses TRBV7-3 with TRBJ2-1, with D possibly TRBD2 on 5 matching bases. The CDR3 region is CASSSNPSLSGVYNEQFF. In DNA, the CDR3 is TGTGCCAGCAGCTCTAACCCCTCCTTAAGCGGCGTTTACAATGAGCAGTTCTTC.